Here is one T cell receptor beta chain with its context. Clones were read by immunoSEQ multiplex PCR, and TCRdb kept only the in-frame ones, dropping some. The sample comprises roughly 90,000 clones, 89% of which are singletons, and approximately 5.5% rests with the top ten. The source of the sample is a study of blood T cell repertoires in COVID-19. Sequenced material: peripheral blood. This sequence was found in a woman of 80 years or more with active COVID-19.

The CDR3 region is CASRPIRGDYGYTF. The CDR3 DNA follows: TGTGCCAGCAGACCTATTCGGGGGGACTATGGCTACACCTTC. The J gene is TRBJ1-2, the V gene TRBV7-9; D perhaps matches TRBD1 (5 bases). CDR3 size: 14 residues. The germline V and J ends were trimmed by 6 bases and 3 bases, with 14 bases remaining between them. CDR1 is SEHNR and CDR2 is FQNEAQ in the germline V gene (reference sequence).